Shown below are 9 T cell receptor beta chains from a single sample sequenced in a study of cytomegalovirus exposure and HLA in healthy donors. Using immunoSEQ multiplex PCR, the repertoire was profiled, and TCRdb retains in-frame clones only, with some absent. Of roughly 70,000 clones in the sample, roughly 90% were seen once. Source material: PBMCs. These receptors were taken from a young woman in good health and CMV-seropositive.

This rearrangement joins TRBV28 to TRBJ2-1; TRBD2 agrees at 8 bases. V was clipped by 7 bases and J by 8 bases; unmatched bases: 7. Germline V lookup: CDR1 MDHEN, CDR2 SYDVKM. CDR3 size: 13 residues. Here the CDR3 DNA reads TGTGCCAGCATTCCCAGCGGGAGTGATGAGCAGTTCTTC. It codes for CASIPSGSDEQFF.

CDR3 in DNA: TGTGCCAGCAGCCCATCTGTCGGGGGAGTAAACACCGGGGAGCTGTTTTTT. Translating it yields CASSPSVGGVNTGELFF. The chain recombines TRBV13 with TRBJ2-2, with D possibly TRBD2 on 6 matching bases. V shed 5 bases and J shed 2 bases, with 18 bases lying between them. The germline CDR1 and CDR2 sequences are PRHDT and FYEKMQ (reference sequence). This CDR3 has 17 amino acids.

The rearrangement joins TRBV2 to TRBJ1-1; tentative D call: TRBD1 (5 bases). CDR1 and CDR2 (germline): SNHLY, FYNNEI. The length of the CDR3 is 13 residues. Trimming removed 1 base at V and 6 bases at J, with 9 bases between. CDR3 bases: TGTGCCAGCAGTGAAGGTTGGGGCGCTGAAGCTTTCTTT. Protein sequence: CASSEGWGAEAFF.

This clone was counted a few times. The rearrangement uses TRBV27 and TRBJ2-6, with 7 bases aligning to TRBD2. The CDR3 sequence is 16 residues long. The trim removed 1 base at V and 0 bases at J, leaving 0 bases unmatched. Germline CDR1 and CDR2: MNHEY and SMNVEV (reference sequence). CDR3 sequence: CASSLWGGSGANVLTF. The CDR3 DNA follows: TGTGCCAGCAGTTTATGGGGGGGCTCTGGGGCCAACGTCCTGACTTTC.

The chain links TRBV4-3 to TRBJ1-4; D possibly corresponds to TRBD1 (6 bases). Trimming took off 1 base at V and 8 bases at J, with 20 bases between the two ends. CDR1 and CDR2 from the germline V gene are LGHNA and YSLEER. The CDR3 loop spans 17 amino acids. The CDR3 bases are TGCGCCAGCAGCCAAGGGGACGAAGGGGGATTCGGAGAAAAACTGTTTTTT. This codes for CASSQGDEGGFGEKLFF.

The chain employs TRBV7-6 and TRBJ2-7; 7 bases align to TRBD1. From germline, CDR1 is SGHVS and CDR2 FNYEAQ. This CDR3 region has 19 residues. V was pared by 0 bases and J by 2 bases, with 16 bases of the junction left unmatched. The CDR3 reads CASSLAPRVAGGLAYEQYF. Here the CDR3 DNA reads TGTGCCAGCAGCTTAGCTCCTAGAGTGGCAGGGGGTTTGGCCTACGAGCAGTACTTC.

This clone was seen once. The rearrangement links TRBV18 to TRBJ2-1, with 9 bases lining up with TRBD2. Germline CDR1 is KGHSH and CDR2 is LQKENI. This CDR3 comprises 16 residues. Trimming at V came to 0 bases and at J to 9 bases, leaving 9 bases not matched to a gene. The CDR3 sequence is CASSPPYAGGLVEQFF. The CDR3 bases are TGTGCCAGCTCACCACCTTACGCGGGGGGGCTGGTTGAGCAGTTCTTC.

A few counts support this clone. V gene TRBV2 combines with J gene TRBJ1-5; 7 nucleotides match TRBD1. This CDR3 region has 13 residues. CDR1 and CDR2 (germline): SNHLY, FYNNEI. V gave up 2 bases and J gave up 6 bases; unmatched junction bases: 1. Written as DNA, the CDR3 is TGTGCCAGCAGTGAACAGGGGGTTCAGCCCCAGCATTTT. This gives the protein CASSEQGVQPQHF.

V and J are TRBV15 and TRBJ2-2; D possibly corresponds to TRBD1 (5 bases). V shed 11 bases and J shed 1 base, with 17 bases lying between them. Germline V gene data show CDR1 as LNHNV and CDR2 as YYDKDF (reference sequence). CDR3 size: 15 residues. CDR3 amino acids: CARELNRLNTGELFF. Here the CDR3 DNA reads TGTGCCCGAGAGTTGAACAGGCTGAACACCGGGGAGCTGTTTTTT.